Judged by abundance, the clone carrying this TCR beta chain is medium-sized. Its antigen remains unknown. Profiling relied on immunoSEQ multiplex PCR, and the TCRdb table lists in-frame clones only, not all of them. The sample contains 57,000 or so clones, about 85% of which appear only once. The data were taken from a study of OX40 agonist ivuxolimab in advanced cancers. The study's findings and limits: On average, a greater number of expanded clones characterised CD8+ T cells relative to CD4+.

Germline V CDR1 and CDR2: SGHDT, YYEEEE. This CDR3 is built from 14 residues. V was pared by 6 bases and J by 10 bases, with 17 bases between. The V call is TRBV5-6, the J call TRBJ1-6, with D possibly matching TRBD1 (5 bases). This sequence originates from an adult with an advanced solid tumor such as melanoma, head and neck, liver or kidney cancer. Source: CD4+ or CD8+ T cells sorted from blood, taken in a trial of the OX40 agonist ivuxolimab. The CDR3 spells CASTSGTDESPLHF. In DNA form, the CDR3 reads TGTGCCAGCACCTCCGGGACGGACGAATCACCCCTCCACTTT.